The rows below give T cell receptor beta chains drawn from one sample of a study of T-cell memory formation after mild COVID-19. TCRdb reprocessed the 5' RACE reads via MiXCR and lists one record per CDR3 protein. The sample lists 130,000 to 150,000 distinct CDR3 sequences; approximately 6% were seen once. The sample consisted of PBMCs or a T cell subset sorted from them (not recorded which). These receptors were taken from an adult woman who had mild COVID-19 (a few samples of this study predate the infection). Cell type and time point are not known. Both conserved end residues are trimmed from each CDR3. Clone size is shown for a subset of rows, as once, few, many or a class of expanded clone.

j_call,clone_size,v_call,cdr3_aa
TRBJ2-1,NA,TRBV12-3/TRBV12-4,ASSFSVGEQF
TRBJ2-1,many,TRBV29-1,SVRQGGGEQF
TRBJ2-5,NA,TRBV10-3,AISDRAGGRRETQY
TRBJ1-4,many,TRBV20-1,SVSGRGTGGEKLF
TRBJ2-5,NA,TRBV19,ASSVRIAGEKETQY
TRBJ1-1,many,TRBV20-1,SARVGGWDTEAF
TRBJ2-2,few,TRBV28,ASSSSRTSGSSGELF
TRBJ2-2,few,TRBV5-1,ASSRGGTSGSERTGELF
TRBJ2-1,few,TRBV24-1,ATSDFPTGGSSYNEQF
TRBJ2-7,few,TRBV9,ASSVEERTGKYEQY